Shown below are 19 T cell receptor beta chains from a single sample sequenced in a study of T cell responses to AZD1222 COVID-19 vaccine (dated by TCRdb to the early 2020s). Library method: the immunoSEQ multiplex PCR assay. In its TCRdb copy, this immuneACCESS table keeps in-frame sequences only and misses some clones. Where compared with another copy, unresolved V genes explain less than half of these, and the others have no known cause. The sample table records over 150,000 clones; just over 85% of these occur just once. Clones ranked in the top ten supply 9.5% to 13% of the sample. This sample's time point label indicates: about 28 days (+/-7) after the second vaccine dose. The sequenced sample was peripheral blood, obtained 28 days after the second AZD1222 dose. The receptor set was obtained from an adult who received the AZD1222 COVID-19 vaccine.

The chain is built from TRBV28 and TRBJ1-4, with 9 bases matching TRBD1. CDR3 size: 15 residues. In germline, CDR1 is MDHEN, CDR2 SYDVKM. J lost 5 bases, V lost 4 bases, and 5 bases had no gene match. This CDR3 is CASSSHGTGNEKLFF. CDR3 coding DNA: TGTGCCAGCAGTTCGCACGGGACAGGGAATGAAAAACTGTTTTTT. Full variable domain (outside the CDR3, taken from reference TRBV28 and TRBJ1-4): DVKVTQSSRYLVKRTGEKVFLECVQDMDHENMFWYRQDPGLGLRLIYFSYDVKMKEKGDIPEGYSVSREKKERFSLILESASTNQTSMYLCASSSHGTGNEKLFFGSGTQLSVL.

The V and J genes are TRBV7-3 and TRBJ2-3; D gene uncertain. V lost 1 base, J lost 2 bases, and 10 bases lay in between. This CDR3 is built from 15 residues. Germline V lookup: CDR1 SGHTA, CDR2 FQGTGA. In DNA, the CDR3 is TGTGCCAGCAGCTTAAGTCCAGCCGACACAGATACGCAGTATTTT. Protein sequence: CASSLSPADTDTQYF.

This rearrangement joins TRBV19 to TRBJ2-7; D ambiguous. This CDR3 has 14 residues. With 3 bases removed from V and 1 base from J, the gap between germline ends came to 10 bases. Germline CDR1 reads LNHDA; CDR2 reads SQIVND (reference sequence). The CDR3: CASSIQAGSYEQYF. CDR3 sequence (DNA): TGTGCCAGTAGTATCCAGGCAGGTTCCTACGAGCAGTACTTC.

This clone was found once. This rearrangement joins TRBV9 to TRBJ1-1; 8 bases align to TRBD1. Germline CDR1 and CDR2: SGDLS and YYNGEE. J gave up 4 bases and V 0 bases, and 5 bases lay outside the gene matches. CDR3 length equals 15 residues. This chain's CDR3 is CASSVADTGGTEAFF. The CDR3 nucleotides are TGTGCCAGCAGCGTAGCTGATACAGGGGGCACTGAAGCTTTCTTT.

The sample holds one count of this clone. The rearrangement uses TRBV2 and TRBJ2-7; D uncertain. Looked up from germline, CDR1 is SNHLY and CDR2 is FYNNEI. V was shortened by 7 bases and J by 3 bases, with 16 bases between the two germline ends. This CDR3 has 14 residues. The CDR3 loop is CASNQAAGNYEQYF. CDR3 DNA sequence: TGTGCCAGCAATCAGGCAGCAGGAAACTACGAGCAGTACTTC. Full variable domain (outside the CDR3, taken from reference TRBV2 and TRBJ2-7): EPEVTQTPSHQVTQMGQEVILRCVPISNHLYFYWYRQILGQKVEFLVSFYNNEISEKSEIFDDQFSVERPDGSNFTLKIRSTKLEDSAMYFCASNQAAGNYEQYFGPGTRLTVT.

The chain combines TRBV6-2 or TRBV6-3 with TRBJ1-1; D is perhaps TRBD1 (6 bases). The V and J ends lost 6 bases and 7 bases respectively, with 18 bases between them. The CDR3 contains 14 residues. Per the germline V gene, CDR1 is MNHEY and CDR2 is SVGEGT. CDR3 in DNA: TGTGCCAGCAGCGACTTCACCGAAGGGGGTGAAGCTTTCTTT. Translating it yields CASSDFTEGGEAFF.

CDR3 bases: TGTGCCAGCAGCCCACTGACAGGGTTGAACACTGAAGCTTTCTTT. Translation: CASSPLTGLNTEAFF. This chain uses TRBV7-7 with TRBJ1-1, with TRBD1 identical over 7 bases. Germline assignment: CDR1 SSHAT and CDR2 FNYEAQ (reference sequence). J gave up 0 bases and V 5 bases, and 6 bases lay outside the gene matches. The CDR3 has 15 amino acids. The whole variable domain, filled in from reference TRBV7-7 and TRBJ1-1, reads GAGVSQSPRYKVTKRGQDVTLRCDPISSHATLYWYQQALGQGPEFLTYFNYEAQPDKSGLPSDRFSAERPEGSISTLTIQRTEQRDSAMYRCASSPLTGLNTEAFFGQGTRLTVV.

The chain employs TRBV6-1 and TRBJ1-1, with D uncertain. This CDR3 is 15 amino acids long. Trimming removed 3 bases from V and 3 bases from J, with 14 bases in between. Per germline, CDR1 MNHNS and CDR2 SASEGT. The CDR3 DNA follows: TGTGCCAGCAGTGACGGTCGCCTTTGGGACACTGAAGCTTTCTTT. Its translation is CASSDGRLWDTEAFF.

The chain has TRBV3-1 (or the pseudogene TRBV3-2) and TRBJ1-2; 7 positions match TRBD1. V trimming: 3 bases; J trimming: 4 bases; junction bases outside the gene matches: 5. The CDR3 extends over 14 amino acids. CDR1 is LGHDT and CDR2 is YNNKEL in the germline V gene (reference sequence). DNA for the CDR3: TGTGCCAGCAGCCAGGGACAGCCCAGCTATGGCTACACCTTC. This sequence encodes CASSQGQPSYGYTF.

V and J are TRBV6-5 and TRBJ1-3; D call uncertain. The V gene's germline CDR1 is MNHEY and CDR2 SVGAGI. V lost 6 bases, J lost 0 bases, and 12 bases lay in between. The CDR3 has 15 residues. The CDR3 DNA is TGTGCCAGCAGGCCCGGCCTGAGCTCTGGAAACACCATATATTTT. Translated: CASRPGLSSGNTIYF.

This clone showed up just once. V gene TRBV7-9 combines with J gene TRBJ2-5; 13 nucleotides line up with TRBD2. This CDR3 region has 17 residues. CDR1 and CDR2 (germline): SEHNR, FQNEAQ (reference sequence). V lost 5 bases and J lost 1; bases outside the gene matches: 7. CDR3 protein: CASSTGLAGAPQETQYF. The CDR3 region has the DNA TGTGCCAGCAGCACAGGACTAGCGGGGGCACCCCAAGAGACCCAGTACTTC.

The chain joins TRBV6-6 to TRBJ1-6, with 8 nucleotides matching TRBD1. The germline gives CDR1 MNHNY, CDR2 SVGAGI (reference sequence). The CDR3 covers 17 residues. Trimming took 6 bases from V and 7 from J; bases not matched to a gene: 14. The CDR3 region is CASSRKLGQGANSPLHF. Here the CDR3 DNA reads TGTGCCAGCAGCCGAAAACTAGGACAGGGCGCGAATTCACCCCTCCACTTT.

The CDR3 reads CASSPLPGQKNTEAFF. CDR3 DNA sequence: TGTGCCAGCTCCCCCCTACCGGGACAGAAAAACACTGAAGCTTTCTTT. This chain joins TRBV18 and TRBJ1-1, with TRBD1 matching over 7 bases. Germline V CDR1 and CDR2: KGHSH, LQKENI. There are 16 residues in the CDR3. The ends lost 6 bases at V and 2 bases at J; junction bases unmatched: 12.

This clone was observed a handful of times. This rearrangement joins TRBV7-9 to TRBJ2-7; perhaps TRBD2 as D (7 bases). Germline CDR1 and CDR2: SEHNR and FQNEAQ (reference sequence). CDR3 length: 14 amino acids. V lost 5 bases to trimming and J lost 3 bases, with 14 bases between them. The CDR3 coding sequence is TGTGCCAGCAGCCTTCGGGGGGCCGACTACGAGCAGTACTTC. Translated, it gives CASSLRGADYEQYF.

This chain links TRBV6-5 with TRBJ2-7; tentatively, D is TRBD2 (6 bases). V was trimmed by 7 bases and J by 1 base, leaving 11 bases between them. The CDR3 spans 13 residues. CDR1 is MNHEY, CDR2 SVGAGI, per germline. In DNA form, the CDR3 reads TGTGCCAGCATAAGGGGAGGTTCCTACGAGCAGTACTTC. Its translation is CASIRGGSYEQYF.

This sequence joins TRBV28 and TRBJ1-1; D not resolved. The CDR3 consists of 11 residues. V was pared by 3 bases and J by 4 bases, with 3 bases between. Germline assignment: CDR1 MDHEN and CDR2 SYDVKM. The CDR3 DNA sequence: TGTGCCAGCAGTTTTATCACTGAAGCTTTCTTT. It encodes CASSFITEAFF.

This chain links TRBV15 with TRBJ1-4; TRBD1 might be the D (5 bases). V was clipped by 7 bases and J by 8 bases, with 11 bases between them. The CDR3 sequence is 12 residues long. Germline V CDR1 and CDR2: LNHNV, YYDKDF (reference sequence). The CDR3 sequence: CATTWDGEKLFF. The CDR3 nucleotides are TGTGCCACCACCTGGGACGGGGAAAAACTGTTTTTT.

The rearrangement uses TRBV19 and TRBJ2-1; 7 bases are a match to TRBD2. The germline gives CDR1 LNHDA, CDR2 SQIVND (reference sequence). CDR3 length: 16 residues. The ends lost 5 bases at V and 7 bases at J; junction bases unmatched: 14. The CDR3 bases are TGTGCCAGTAGTCTCTACCCGGCGGGAGAGGTGAATGAGCAGTTCTTC. This translates into CASSLYPAGEVNEQFF.

This chain uses TRBV25-1 with TRBJ1-2, with a tentative D call TRBD1 (5 bases). V lost 6 bases to trimming and J lost 8 bases, with 10 bases between them. Germline CDR1 and CDR2: MGHDK and SYGVNS. The CDR3 covers 11 residues. The CDR3 DNA sequence: TGTGCCAGCAGGCGGGGGGAGGGCTACACCTTC. This translates into CASRRGEGYTF.